The clone carrying this TCR beta chain was seen more than once but under ten times. Its specificity is not known. Then a second PCR, running roughly 6 to 11 cycles, was carried out with a sample-barcoded 5' primer and a J-beta primer mix. MiXCR, applied by TCRdb to the 5' RACE reads, yields one record per CDR3 protein. Found here are 1.4 million or so distinct CDR3 sequences, approximately 42% of them singletons; the top ten hold approximately 4.1%. The data belong to a study of blood T cells in healthy people across ages. General study points: The unknown donor CMV status may have confounded expanded clonotype changes.

From germline, CDR1 is SGHRS and CDR2 YFSETQ. The CDR3 consists of 14 residues. V was trimmed by 1 base and J by 11 bases, leaving 18 bases between them. Specimen: blood. V is TRBV5-1 and J is TRBJ2-5; D is unresolved. This receptor was taken from a young woman in good health. CDR3 in amino acids: CASSLLPGNNEQYF. The CDR3 DNA is TGCGCCAGCAGCTTGCTTCCAGGCAACAATGAGCAGTACTTC.